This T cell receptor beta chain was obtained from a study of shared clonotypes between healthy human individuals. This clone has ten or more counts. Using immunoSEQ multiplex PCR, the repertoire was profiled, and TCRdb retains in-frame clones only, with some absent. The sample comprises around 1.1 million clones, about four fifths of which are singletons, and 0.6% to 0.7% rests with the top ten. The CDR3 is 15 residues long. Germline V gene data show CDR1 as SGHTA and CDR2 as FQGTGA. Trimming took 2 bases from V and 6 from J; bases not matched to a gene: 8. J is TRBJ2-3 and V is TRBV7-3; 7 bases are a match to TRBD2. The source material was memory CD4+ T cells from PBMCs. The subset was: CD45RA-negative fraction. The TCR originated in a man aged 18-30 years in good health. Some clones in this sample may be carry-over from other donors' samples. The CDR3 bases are TGTGCCAGCAGCTTATATGCGGGAGAAGGTGATACGCAGTATTTT. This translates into CASSLYAGEGDTQYF.